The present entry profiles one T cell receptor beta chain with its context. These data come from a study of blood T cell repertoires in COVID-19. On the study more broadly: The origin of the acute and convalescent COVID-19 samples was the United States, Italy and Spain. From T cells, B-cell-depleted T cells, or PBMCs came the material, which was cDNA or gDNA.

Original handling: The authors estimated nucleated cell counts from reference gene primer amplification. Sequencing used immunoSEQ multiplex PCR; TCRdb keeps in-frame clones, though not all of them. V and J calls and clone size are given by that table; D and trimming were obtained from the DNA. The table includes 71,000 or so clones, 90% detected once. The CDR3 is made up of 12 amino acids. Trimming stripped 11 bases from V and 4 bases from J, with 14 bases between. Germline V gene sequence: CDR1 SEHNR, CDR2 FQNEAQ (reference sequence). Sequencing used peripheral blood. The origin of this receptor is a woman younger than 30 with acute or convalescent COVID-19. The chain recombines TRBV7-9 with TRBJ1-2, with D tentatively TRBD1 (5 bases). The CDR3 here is CAEMTGGYGYTF. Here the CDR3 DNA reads TGTGCCGAAATGACGGGGGGCTATGGCTACACCTTC. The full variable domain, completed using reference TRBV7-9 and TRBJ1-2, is DTGVSQNPRHKITKRGQNVTFRCDPISEHNRLYWYRQTLGQGPEFLTYFQNEAQLEKSRLLSDRFSAERPKGSFSTLEIQRTEQGDSAMYLCAEMTGGYGYTFGSGTRLTVV.